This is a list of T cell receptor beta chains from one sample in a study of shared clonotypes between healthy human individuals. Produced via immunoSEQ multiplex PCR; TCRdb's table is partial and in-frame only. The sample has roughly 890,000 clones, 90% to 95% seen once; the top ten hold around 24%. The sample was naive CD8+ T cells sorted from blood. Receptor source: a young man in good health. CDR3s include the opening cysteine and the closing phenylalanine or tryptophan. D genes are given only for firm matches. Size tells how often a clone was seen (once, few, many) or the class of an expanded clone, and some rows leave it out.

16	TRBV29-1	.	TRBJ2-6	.	CSVNQEDSSGANVLTF	TGCAGCGTTAACCAGGAGGATAGCTCTGGGGCCAACGTCCTGACTTTC
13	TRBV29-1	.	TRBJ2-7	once	CSVESRDTYEQYF	TGCAGCGTTGAATCCAGGGACACCTACGAGCAGTACTTC
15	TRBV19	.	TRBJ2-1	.	CASSLTSFGYNEQFF	TGTGCCAGTAGCCTTACTAGTTTCGGGTACAATGAGCAGTTCTTC
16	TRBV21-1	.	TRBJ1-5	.	CASSNILRDSNQPQHF	TGTGCCAGCAGCAATATTCTCAGGGATAGCAATCAGCCCCAGCATTTT
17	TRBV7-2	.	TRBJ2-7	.	CASSFHSGLTTDYEQYF	TGTGCCAGCAGCTTCCATAGCGGACTCACTACGGACTACGAGCAGTACTTC
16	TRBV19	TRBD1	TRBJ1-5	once	CASSIDRGPSNQPQHF	TGTGCCAGTAGTATTGACAGGGGGCCGAGCAATCAGCCCCAGCATTTT
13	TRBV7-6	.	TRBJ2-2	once	CASSSPNTGELFF	TGTGCCAGCAGCTCCCCCAACACCGGGGAGCTGTTTTTT
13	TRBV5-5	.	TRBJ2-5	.	CASSLVYQETQYF	TGTGCCAGCAGCTTGGTGTACCAAGAGACCCAGTACTTC
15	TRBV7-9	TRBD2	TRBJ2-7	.	CASSSGLAGVYEQYF	TGTGCCAGCAGCTCAGGACTAGCGGGAGTCTACGAGCAGTACTTC
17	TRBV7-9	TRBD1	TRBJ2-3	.	CASSFPRRGPGTDTQYF	TGTGCCAGCAGCTTCCCCAGAAGGGGGCCGGGCACAGATACGCAGTATTTT
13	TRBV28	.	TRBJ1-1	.	CASSLLGNTEAFF	TGTGCCAGCAGTTTATTGGGGAACACTGAAGCTTTCTTT